The rows below give T cell receptor beta chains drawn from one sample of a study of T cells in Graves' hyperthyroidism and ophthalmopathy. TCRdb used MiXCR to reprocess the multiplex PCR reads, holding one entry per CDR3 protein. This table holds roughly 100,000 distinct CDR3 sequences, approximately 39% found once. Material: peripheral blood or thyroid tissue (not recorded which). The receptors originated from a woman aged 25 to 45 with Graves' hyperthyroidism. Both conserved end residues are part of each CDR3. A D gene is named only where the DNA matches it firmly. Size values are once, few and many counts, or a class for expanded clones, and some rows have none.

j_gene,abundance,v_gene,d_gene,CDR3nt,CDR3aa
TRBJ2-5,-,TRBV13,TRBD1,TGTGCCAGCAGCTCGACAGGGAGCCAGTACTTC,CASSSTGSQYF
TRBJ1-1,-,TRBV7-9,TRBD1,TGTGCCAGCAGCCGCGGGACAGGGGCCGGCACTGAAGCTTTCTTT,CASSRGTGAGTEAFF
TRBJ2-7,many,TRBV4-1,-,TGCGCCAGCAGCCAAGACAGGGGAGACTACGAGCAGTACTTC,CASSQDRGDYEQYF
TRBJ2-7,-,TRBV28,TRBD2,TGTGCCAGCAATACCCTAGCGGGAGGGCTTGAGCAGTACTTC,CASNTLAGGLEQYF
TRBJ1-5,-,TRBV6-2/TRBV6-3,TRBD1,TGTGCCAGCAGTTACCCGGCCGGGACAGGGGAGAATCAGCCCCAGCATTTT,CASSYPAGTGENQPQHF
TRBJ1-4,-,TRBV7-9,-,TGTGCCAGCAGTATGGCTACAGTAGCTGGAAAACTGTTTTTT,CASSMATVAGKLFF
TRBJ1-3,-,TRBV7-6,TRBD1,TGTGCCAGCAGCTTAGAGCCAGGGGGCTCTGGAAACACCATATATTTT,CASSLEPGGSGNTIYF
TRBJ2-2,many,TRBV20-1,TRBD1,TGCAGTGCTAGCCGGGACAGCCTCACCGGGGAGCTGTTTTTT,CSASRDSLTGELFF
TRBJ1-2,many,TRBV29-1,TRBD1,TGCAGCGTCTCGACAGGGCTGGGGGATGGCTACACCTTC,CSVSTGLGDGYTF
TRBJ1-1,-,TRBV7-2,TRBD1,TGTGCCAGCAGCGTCCATCCAGGGGGCGAAGCTTTCTTT,CASSVHPGGEAFF
TRBJ1-2,-,TRBV7-9,-,TGTGCCAGCAACTTGGTGGGTCGGGGTGGCTACACCTTC,CASNLVGRGGYTF
TRBJ2-5,-,TRBV11-2,-,TGTGCCAGCAGCTCCTCCCGGGACCAAACGAAAGAGACCCAGTACTTC,CASSSSRDQTKETQYF
TRBJ2-6,many,TRBV9,-,TGTGCCAGCAGCGGTGATTGGGGGGAGCTCCCCTCTGGGGCCAACGTCCTGACTTTC,CASSGDWGELPSGANVLTF
TRBJ2-2,-,TRBV7-2,TRBD2,TGTGCCAGCAGCCGATGGGCGGGACTAGCAAGGACCGGGGAGCTGTTTTTT,CASSRWAGLARTGELFF
TRBJ1-1,-,TRBV20-1,TRBD1,TGCAGTGCTACCACCGGGACAGGGGTTGACACTGAAGCTTTCTTT,CSATTGTGVDTEAFF
TRBJ1-1,many,TRBV3-1,-,TGTGCCAGCAGCCAAGATTGGGGGGGAACTGAAGCTTTCTTT,CASSQDWGGTEAFF
TRBJ1-5,-,TRBV15,-,TGTGCCACCAGCAGGGCGAATCAGCCCCAGCACTTT,CATSRANQPQHF